These T cell receptor beta chains were read from a single sample in a study of vaccination and CD4 T cells after COVID-19. Their antigens are not known. Using its own MiXCR run on the PCR reads, TCRdb lists one record per CDR3 protein. This table holds 7,100 or so distinct CDR3 sequences, around 60% found once. Material for sequencing was CD4+ T cells from blood, cultured in vitro. These receptors all stem from a human donor who had recovered from COVID-19. Both conserved end residues are part of each CDR3. A D gene is named only where the DNA matches it firmly. Rows give clone size only sometimes, using once, few, many, or a class for an expanded clone.

TRBJ1-2 | TRBV7-9 | NA | TRBD1 | TGTGCCAGCAGCGATTACAGGGGGCTTGGTGATGGCTACACCTTC | CASSDYRGLGDGYTF
TRBJ2-1 | TRBV20-1 | NA | TRBD2 | TGCAGTGCTAGGTTGCGGGGAGGGAGCTCCTACAATGAGCAGTTCTTC | CSARLRGGSSYNEQFF
TRBJ2-1 | TRBV20-1 | NA | NA | TGCAGTGCCGAGGATACTAGTATTGGTCTCGGGCAGTTCTTC | CSAEDTSIGLGQFF
TRBJ2-1 | TRBV7-2 | NA | NA | TGTGCCAGCAGCGCCAGCTTTCTCTCCTACAATGAGCAGTTCTTC | CASSASFLSYNEQFF
TRBJ2-7 | TRBV2 | NA | NA | TGTGCCAGCAGTGACCACAATCGGGCCGAGCAGTACTTC | CASSDHNRAEQYF
TRBJ2-5 | TRBV27 | NA | NA | TGTGCCAGCGGCCCACTTGGCTGGACCGAAGAGACCCAGTACTTC | CASGPLGWTEETQYF
TRBJ1-2 | TRBV6-2/TRBV6-3 | few | NA | TGTGCCAGCAGTTACCCCAGGGGCTATGGCTACACCTTC | CASSYPRGYGYTF
TRBJ1-6 | TRBV7-9 | few | NA | TGTGCCAGCAGTCTGGGGAACAGGGTATCACCCCTCCACTTT | CASSLGNRVSPLHF
TRBJ2-7 | TRBV2 | once | NA | TGTGCCAGCAGGACGACACTAGTAAGGGAGCAGTACTTC | CASRTTLVREQYF
TRBJ2-1 | TRBV20-1 | once | TRBD2 | TGCAGTGCTCAAAGCGGGGGGGCCAAGAATGAGCAGTTCTTC | CSAQSGGAKNEQFF
TRBJ1-5 | TRBV27 | few | NA | TGTGCCAGCAGTTCGACCAGCCGAATGCCCCAGCATTTT | CASSSTSRMPQHF
TRBJ2-3 | TRBV24-1 | once | NA | TGTGCCACCAGTGGGTCAACGGCGAGCACAGATACGCAGTATTTT | CATSGSTASTDTQYF
TRBJ2-5 | TRBV20-1 | NA | TRBD2 | TGCAGTGCCGCAAAGGGAGGGGAAGGGCACCAAGAGACCCAGTACTTC | CSAAKGGEGHQETQYF
TRBJ1-1 | TRBV7-3 | few | NA | TGTGCCAGCAGCTTATCCGGGCACACTGAAGCTTTCTTT | CASSLSGHTEAFF
TRBJ2-7 | TRBV10-3 | NA | NA | TGTGCCATCAGTGATGGTCGCAGCTCCTACGAGCAGTACTTC | CAISDGRSSYEQYF
TRBJ1-1 | TRBV20-1 | NA | TRBD1 | TGCAGTGTCGAAAGACAGGGGGCGAACACTGAAGCTTTCTTT | CSVERQGANTEAFF
TRBJ2-7 | TRBV20-1 | few | TRBD1 | TGCAGTGCTAGAGTGGCAGGGGGCTCCGGTGAGCAGTACTTC | CSARVAGGSGEQYF
TRBJ1-2 | TRBV27 | NA | NA | TGTGCCAGAACTGGTGGGGGGCAGACTGATTGCTCTGGCTATGGCTACACCTTC | CARTGGGQTDCSGYGYTF
TRBJ2-5 | TRBV9 | NA | NA | TGTGCCAGCAGCGGGAACCCCCAAGAGACCCAGTACTTC | CASSGNPQETQYF
TRBJ1-1 | TRBV6-5 | large | TRBD1 | TGTGCCAGCAGTTACTCCGGGACAGGGGGAGGTACTGAAGCTTTCTTT | CASSYSGTGGGTEAFF
TRBJ1-1 | TRBV7-2 | NA | NA | TGTGCCAGCAGCTTAGCGTTAGGTTTGGACACTGAAGCTTTCTTT | CASSLALGLDTEAFF
TRBJ1-3 | TRBV20-1 | NA | NA | TGCAGTGCTAGTGGGGGATACTCTGGAAACACCATATATTTT | CSASGGYSGNTIYF